This T cell receptor beta chain emerged from a study of cytomegalovirus exposure and HLA in healthy donors. The PCR made use of 60 Vbeta and 13 Jbeta primers. The table came from immunoSEQ multiplex PCR; TCRdb's copy has only in-frame clones and leaves some out. The sample lists under 200,000 clones; about two thirds were seen once. From germline, CDR1 is SGHTA and CDR2 FQGNSA. Trimming shortened V by 2 bases and J by 1 base, and 8 bases separated the two germline ends. The length of the CDR3 is 15 residues. The receptor comes from a woman aged 18-35 years in good health and CMV-seropositive. The sequenced sample consisted of PBMCs. V and J are TRBV7-2 and TRBJ1-4, with D possibly being TRBD1 (5 bases). The CDR3 DNA reads as TGTGCCAGCAGCTTACCGGGGGTAACTAATGAAAAACTGTTTTTT. It specifies CASSLPGVTNEKLFF.